A selection of T cell receptor beta chains follows, all from one sample in a study of control samples from healthy donors and cancer patients. Produced via immunoSEQ multiplex PCR; TCRdb's table is partial and in-frame only. The sample comprises about 140,000 clones, roughly 92% of which are singletons, and around 11% rests with the top ten. Sequenced: blood. Receptor source: a man aged 30 to 45 in good health. CDR3s include the opening cysteine and the closing phenylalanine or tryptophan. The D gene is left open where the match is weak.

D gene	V gene	J gene	CDR3 DNA	CDR3 protein
TRBD1	TRBV28	TRBJ2-3	TGTGCCAGCAGCCTTCTATGGAGGCCCCTCCGGGACAGGGGGAGCACAGATACGCAGTATTTT	CASSLLWRPLRDRGSTDTQYF
NA	TRBV21-1	TRBJ2-3	TGTGCCAGGGACGGGAGCGGGAGAAGCACAGATACGCAGTATTTT	CARDGSGRSTDTQYF
TRBD1	TRBV2	TRBJ1-3	TGTGCCAGCAGTGCCCGGACAGGGACTAGTGGAAACACCATATATTTT	CASSARTGTSGNTIYF
NA	TRBV4-1	TRBJ1-5	TGCGCCAGCAGCCAAGATGGGTCCCGCGTGGATCAGCCCCAGCATTTT	CASSQDGSRVDQPQHF
NA	TRBV7-9	TRBJ2-1	TGTGCCAGCAGCCACTACAATGAGCAGTTCTTC	CASSHYNEQFF
NA	TRBV28	TRBJ1-5	TGTGCCAGCAGTCGCCCAGGGGGCAATCAGCCCCAGCATTTT	CASSRPGGNQPQHF
TRBD1	TRBV2	TRBJ1-1	TGTGCCAGCATGAGGAGGGGACAGGGGAAATTCGCTGAAGCTTTCTTT	CASMRRGQGKFAEAFF
NA	TRBV11-3	TRBJ2-7	TGTGCCAGCAGCTTCCAGAGCTTGGGGGGCTACGAGCAGTACTTC	CASSFQSLGGYEQYF
NA	TRBV28	TRBJ2-7	TGTGCATCGGGGGTTGTCCACGAGCAGTACTTC	CASGVVHEQYF
TRBD2	TRBV5-1	TRBJ2-3	TGCGCCAGCAGCGCAGCTAGCGGCCGCACAGATACGCAGTATTTT	CASSAASGRTDTQYF
NA	TRBV5-5	TRBJ2-7	TGTGCCAGCAGCTTAGCCTTGGGCGAGCAGTACTTC	CASSLALGEQYF